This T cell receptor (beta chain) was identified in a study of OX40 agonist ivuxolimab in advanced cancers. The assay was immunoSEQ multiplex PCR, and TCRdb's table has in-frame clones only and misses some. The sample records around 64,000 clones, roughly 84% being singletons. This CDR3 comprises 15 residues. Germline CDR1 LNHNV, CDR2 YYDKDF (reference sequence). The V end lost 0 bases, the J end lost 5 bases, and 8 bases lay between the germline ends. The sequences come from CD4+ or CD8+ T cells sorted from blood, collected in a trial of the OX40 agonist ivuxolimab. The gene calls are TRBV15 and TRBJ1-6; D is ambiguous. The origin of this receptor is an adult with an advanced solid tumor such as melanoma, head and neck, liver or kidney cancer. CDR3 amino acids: CATSRDLGDNSPLHF. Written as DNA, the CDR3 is TGTGCCACCAGCAGAGATTTGGGCGATAATTCACCCCTCCACTTT.